Listed here is a single T cell receptor beta chain. The CDR3 spans 16 residues. Germline CDR1 SGHRS, CDR2 YFSETQ. V was shortened by 2 bases and J by 5 bases, with 17 bases between the two germline ends. These data are taken from a study of T-cell reconstitution after alpha-beta-depleted transplantation in children. Molecular barcoding with unique molecular identifiers was used for the TCRbeta library. TCRdb re-derived calls from the PCR reads in MiXCR, one entry per CDR3 protein. The sample lists about 500,000 distinct CDR3 sequences, approximately 32% seen once, with 2% to 2.5% in the top ten. Specimen: PBMCs from the stem cell graft donor, collected from the stem cell graft. The receptor was isolated from a human donor who donated a stem cell graft to a child with aplastic anemia. The chain has TRBV5-1 and TRBJ2-1; possible D gene TRBD2, 5 bases. This chain's CDR3 is CASSLPGNQQHNEQFF. The DNA for the CDR3 is TGCGCCAGCAGCTTACCCGGGAACCAGCAACACAATGAGCAGTTCTTC.